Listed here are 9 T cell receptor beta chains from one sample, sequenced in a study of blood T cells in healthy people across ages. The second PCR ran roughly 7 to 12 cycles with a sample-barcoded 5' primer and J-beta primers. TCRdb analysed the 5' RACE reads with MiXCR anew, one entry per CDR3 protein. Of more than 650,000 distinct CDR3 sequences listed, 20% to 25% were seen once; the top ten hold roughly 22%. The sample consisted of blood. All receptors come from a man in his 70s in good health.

The CDR3 reads CASSSVIEETQYF. DNA for the CDR3: TGCGCCAGCAGCTCCGTCATAGAAGAGACCCAGTACTTC. This chain joins TRBV5-1 and TRBJ2-5; D gene uncertain. Per the germline V gene, CDR1 is SGHRS and CDR2 is YFSETQ. This CDR3 is built from 13 residues. V was clipped by 3 bases and J by 3 bases, with 9 bases between them.

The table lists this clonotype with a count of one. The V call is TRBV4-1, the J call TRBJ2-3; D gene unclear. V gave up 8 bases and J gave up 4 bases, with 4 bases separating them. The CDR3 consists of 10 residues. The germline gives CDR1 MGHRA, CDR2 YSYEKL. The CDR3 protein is CASLPDTQYF. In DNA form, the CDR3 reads TGCGCCAGCCTCCCAGATACGCAGTATTTT.

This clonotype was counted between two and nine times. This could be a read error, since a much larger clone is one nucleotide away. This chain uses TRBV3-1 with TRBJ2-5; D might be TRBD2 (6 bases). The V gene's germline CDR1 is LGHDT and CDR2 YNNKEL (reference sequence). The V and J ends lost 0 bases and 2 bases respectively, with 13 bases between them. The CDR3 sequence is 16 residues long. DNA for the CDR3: TGTGCCAGCAGCCAAGATGTGGGACTGGGTCAAGAGACCCAGTACTTC. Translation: CASSQDVGLGQETQYF.

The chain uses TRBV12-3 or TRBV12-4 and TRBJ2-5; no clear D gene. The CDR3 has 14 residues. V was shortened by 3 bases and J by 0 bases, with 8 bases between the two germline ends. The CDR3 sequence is CASSFDGHQETQYF. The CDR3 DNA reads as TGTGCCAGCAGTTTTGATGGACACCAAGAGACCCAGTACTTC.

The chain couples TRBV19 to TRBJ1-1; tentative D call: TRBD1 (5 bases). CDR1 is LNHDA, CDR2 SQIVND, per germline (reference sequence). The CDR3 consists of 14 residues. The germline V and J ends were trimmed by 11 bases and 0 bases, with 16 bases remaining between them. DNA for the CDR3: TGTGCCGCCAAAACGGGGCCCATGAACACTGAAGCTTTCTTT. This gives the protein CAAKTGPMNTEAFF.

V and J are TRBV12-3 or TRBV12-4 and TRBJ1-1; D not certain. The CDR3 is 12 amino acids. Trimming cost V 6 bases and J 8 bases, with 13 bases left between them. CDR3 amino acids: CASSSGLKEAFF. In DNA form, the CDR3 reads TGTGCCAGCAGCTCCGGGCTCAAGGAAGCTTTCTTT.

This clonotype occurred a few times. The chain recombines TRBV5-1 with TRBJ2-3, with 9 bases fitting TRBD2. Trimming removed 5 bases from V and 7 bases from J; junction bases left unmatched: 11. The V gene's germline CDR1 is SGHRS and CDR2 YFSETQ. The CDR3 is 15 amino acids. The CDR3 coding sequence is TGCGCCAGCAGTCCTACTAGCGGGCAGAGGAATACGCAGTATTTT. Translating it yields CASSPTSGQRNTQYF. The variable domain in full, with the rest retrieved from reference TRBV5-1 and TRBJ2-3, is KAGVTQTPRYLIKTRGQQVTLSCSPISGHRSVSWYQQTPGQGLQFLFEYFSETQRNKGNFPGRFSGRQFSNSRSEMNVSTLELGDSALYLCASSPTSGQRNTQYFGPGTRLTVL.

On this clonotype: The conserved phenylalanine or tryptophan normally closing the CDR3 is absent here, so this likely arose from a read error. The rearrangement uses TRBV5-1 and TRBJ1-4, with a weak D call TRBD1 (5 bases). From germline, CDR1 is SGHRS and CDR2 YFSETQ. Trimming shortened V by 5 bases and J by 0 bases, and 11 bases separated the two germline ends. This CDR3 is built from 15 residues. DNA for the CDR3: TGCGCCAGCAGTGGGAGGGGCTCAACTAATGAAAAACTGTTTTCT. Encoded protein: CASSGRGSTNEKLFS.

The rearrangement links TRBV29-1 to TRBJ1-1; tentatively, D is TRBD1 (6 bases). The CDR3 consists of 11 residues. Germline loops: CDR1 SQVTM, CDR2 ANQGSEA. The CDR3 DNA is TGCGGCGGACAGTTAAACACTGAAGCTTTCTTT. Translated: CGGQLNTEAFF.